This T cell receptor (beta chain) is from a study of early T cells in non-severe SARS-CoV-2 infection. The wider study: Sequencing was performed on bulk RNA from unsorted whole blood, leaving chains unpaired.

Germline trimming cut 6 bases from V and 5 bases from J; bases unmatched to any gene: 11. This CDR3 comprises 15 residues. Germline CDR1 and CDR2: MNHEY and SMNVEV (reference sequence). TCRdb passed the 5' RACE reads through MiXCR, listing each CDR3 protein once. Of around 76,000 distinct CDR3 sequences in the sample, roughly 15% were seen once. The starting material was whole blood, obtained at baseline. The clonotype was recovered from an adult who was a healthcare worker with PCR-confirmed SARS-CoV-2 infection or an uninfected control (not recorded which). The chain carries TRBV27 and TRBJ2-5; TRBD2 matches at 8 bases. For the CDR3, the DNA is TGTGCCAGCAGAAGGGAGAGCGGGAGTAGCGAGACCCAGTACTTC. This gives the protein CASRRESGSSETQYF.